This paragraph covers one TCR beta chain sequence. This CDR3 has 12 residues. Germline CDR1 reads MDHEN; CDR2 reads SYDVKM. Trimming removed 5 bases from V and 5 bases from J, with 9 bases in between. The sample originates from a study of blood T cell repertoires in COVID-19. Whole-study context: The United States, Italy and Spain were the sources of the acute and convalescent COVID-19 samples. PBMCs, B-cell-depleted T cells, or T cells were the source of the cDNA or gDNA that made up the material.

The participants were between about 18 and 89 years old and came from 24 US areas. Per the original data handling: Reference gene primer amplification in the assay estimated nucleated cell counts. Produced via immunoSEQ multiplex PCR; TCRdb's table is partial and in-frame only. D and trimming were read from the DNA, whereas the V and J calls and clone size are those reported in that table. The repertoire consists of a few hundred thousand clones, with more than 85% occurring once and the leading ten covering approximately 17%. This TCR came from a woman aged 25 to 39 who had recovered from COVID-19. The sample was PBMCs or T cells enriched from blood (not recorded which). V usage is TRBV28 and J usage is TRBJ1-1, with TRBD1 as a possible D gene (5 bases). CDR3 loop: CASSRPGTEAFF. The CDR3 coding sequence is TGTGCCAGCAGTCGTCCAGGGACTGAAGCTTTCTTT.